The 23 T cell receptor beta chains in this list originate from one sample, sequenced in a study of blood T cell repertoires in COVID-19. Assay: immunoSEQ multiplex PCR; the TCRdb copy retains only in-frame clones and omits some. The sample lists about 110,000 clones, approximately 89% occurring once. The sequenced sample was peripheral blood. The receptors were gathered from a middle-aged man with acute or convalescent COVID-19.

The chain's CDR3 is CASSFSSEQFF. Written as DNA, the CDR3 is TGTGCCAGCAGTTTTAGCTCTGAGCAGTTCTTC. The chain couples TRBV6-5 to TRBJ2-1; D gene ambiguous. The CDR3 runs to 11 residues. V was clipped by 4 bases and J by 9 bases, with 7 bases between them. From germline, CDR1 is MNHEY and CDR2 SVGAGI.

The chain has TRBV29-1 and TRBJ2-7, with TRBD2 identical over 10 bases. The length of the CDR3 is 13 residues. CDR1 is SQVTM, CDR2 ANQGSEA, per germline. The V and J ends lost 4 bases and 3 bases, in that order; junction bases with no gene match: 3. CDR3 loop: CSVGASGGYEQYF. The CDR3 DNA follows: TGCAGCGTTGGGGCTAGCGGGGGCTACGAGCAGTACTTC.

This chain uses TRBV6-6 with TRBJ1-2; D is ambiguous. The CDR3 consists of 16 residues. Between the trimmed V and J ends, which lost 5 bases and 3 bases, there was a span of 19 bases. Looked up from germline, CDR1 is MNHNY and CDR2 is SVGAGI (reference sequence). CDR3 sequence reads: CASSQGRSGWDYGYTF. Written as DNA, the CDR3 is TGTGCCAGCAGTCAAGGGAGATCGGGGTGGGACTATGGCTACACCTTC.

The rearrangement uses TRBV6-6 and TRBJ1-5, with D possibly being TRBD1 (5 bases). The V gene lost 7 bases and the J gene lost 3 bases, with 13 bases spanning the gap. CDR1 is MNHNY and CDR2 is SVGAGI in the germline V gene (reference sequence). The CDR3 loop spans 14 amino acids. The CDR3 loop reads CASIGGANNQPQHF. In DNA form, the CDR3 reads TGTGCCAGCATCGGAGGGGCCAACAATCAGCCCCAGCATTTT.

This clone was counted once. This sequence joins TRBV5-5 and TRBJ1-2, with D hard to call. The CDR3 is made up of 11 amino acids. The germline V gene has CDR1 SGHKS and CDR2 YYEKEE (reference sequence). Trimming took off 2 bases at V and 6 bases at J, with 5 bases between the two ends. The CDR3 bases are TGTGCCAGCAGCTTTAGCGATGGCTACACCTTC. Its protein product is CASSFSDGYTF.

The rearrangement joins TRBV5-4 to TRBJ1-2; D is unresolved. The V gene's germline CDR1 is SGHNT and CDR2 YYREEE (reference sequence). V was shortened by 4 bases and J by 2 bases, with 12 bases between the two germline ends. This CDR3 spans 14 amino acids. The CDR3 nucleotides read TGTGCCAGCAGCCTTTGGACTCGGAACTATGGCTACACCTTC. This encodes CASSLWTRNYGYTF. Complete variable domain (other parts from reference TRBV5-4 and TRBJ1-2): ETGVTQSPTHLIKTRGQQVTLRCSSQSGHNTVSWYQQALGQGPQFIFQYYREEENGRGNFPPRFSGLQFPNYSSELNVNALELDDSALYLCASSLWTRNYGYTFGSGTRLTVV.

The rearrangement links TRBV27 to TRBJ2-2, with 7 bases lining up with TRBD2. V trimming: 5 bases; J trimming: 3 bases; junction bases outside the gene matches: 9. This CDR3 has 16 residues. Germline CDR1 is MNHEY and CDR2 is SMNVEV (reference sequence). The CDR3 coding sequence is TGTGCCAGCAGTCTAACGTGGGACTACCACACCGGGGAGCTGTTTTTT. Amino acids: CASSLTWDYHTGELFF.

The rearrangement uses TRBV5-1 and TRBJ2-3; 9 bases are a match to TRBD2. V lost 3 bases and J lost 1; bases outside the gene matches: 3. The CDR3 totals 15 residues. CDR1 SGHRS and CDR2 YFSETQ come from the germline V gene. CDR3 nucleotide sequence: TGCGCCAGCAGCTCTGTAGCGGGGGGCACAGATACGCAGTATTTT. Its translation: CASSSVAGGTDTQYF.

The chain recombines TRBV19 with TRBJ1-5, with 7 bases that match TRBD1. This CDR3 contains 16 residues. Germline-derived CDR1 and CDR2 are LNHDA and SQIVND (reference sequence). After removal of 1 base from V and 5 bases from J, the junction contained 8 bases not matched to a gene. The CDR3 bases are TGTGCCAGTAGTATAGGGGCCGGGGACAGCGATCAGCCCCAGCATTTT. Encoded protein: CASSIGAGDSDQPQHF.

V and J are TRBV20-1 and TRBJ1-1; D unresolved. CDR1 is DFQATT and CDR2 is SNEGSKA in the germline V gene (reference sequence). Trimming took 3 bases from V and 1 from J, leaving 15 bases between them. The CDR3 consists of 15 residues. The CDR3 DNA follows: TGCAGTGCTAGTACGGGGTTCGACGGGAACACTGAAGCTTTCTTT. Translating it yields CSASTGFDGNTEAFF.

The V and J genes are TRBV6-5 and TRBJ2-7, with a tentative D call TRBD1 (5 bases). CDR1 and CDR2 (germline): MNHEY, SVGAGI. With 8 bases removed from V and 6 bases from J, the gap between germline ends came to 20 bases. This CDR3 has 14 residues. The CDR3 is CASSAHGSGPEQYF. The CDR3 DNA reads TGTGCCAGCTCTGCCCATGGATCAGGGCCCGAGCAGTACTTC.

The V gene is TRBV2, the J gene TRBJ2-7; 8 bases fit TRBD1. The germline V gene has CDR1 SNHLY and CDR2 FYNNEI. The CDR3 sequence is 16 residues long. With 0 bases clipped from V and 3 bases from J, the junction kept 7 bases outside the gene matches. In DNA, the CDR3 is TGTGCCAGCAGTGAAGCGGTCTGGGGACAGGTCTACGAGCAGTACTTC. Translating it yields CASSEAVWGQVYEQYF.

The chain combines TRBV5-6 with TRBJ1-5; 8 positions match TRBD1. Germline CDR1 is SGHDT and CDR2 is YYEEEE. Losses at the gene ends were 0 bases for V and 9 bases for J; bases not matched to a gene: 5. The CDR3 sequence is 14 residues long. In DNA, the CDR3 is TGTGCCAGCAGCTTGGTGGCAGGGGGCCTGCCCCAGCATTTT. Translating gives CASSLVAGGLPQHF.

In nucleotides, the CDR3 is TGTGCCAGCAGCTCCTCAGGGTCGGCTAACTATGGCTACACCTTC. It specifies CASSSSGSANYGYTF. This chain uses TRBV9 with TRBJ1-2, with D perhaps matching TRBD1 (5 bases). This CDR3 comprises 15 residues. The V and J ends lost 4 bases and 0 bases respectively, with 13 bases between them. Germline V gene data show CDR1 as SGDLS and CDR2 as YYNGEE.

V is TRBV2 and J is TRBJ1-5; D is possibly TRBD1 (5 bases). Germline V gene data show CDR1 as SNHLY and CDR2 as FYNNEI. V dropped 4 bases and J dropped 3 bases, with 19 bases sitting between them. The CDR3 spans 17 residues. The CDR3 coding sequence is TGTGCCAGCAGTGTGGCAGGGTGGACCTCACTCAATCAGCCCCAGCATTTT. It translates to CASSVAGWTSLNQPQHF.

The V gene is TRBV6-5, the J gene TRBJ1-3, with D maybe TRBD1 (6 bases). The CDR3 spans 13 residues. Germline-derived CDR1 and CDR2 are MNHEY and SVGAGI. Trimming shortened V by 6 bases and J by 1 base, and 7 bases separated the two germline ends. CDR3: CASRTGSGNTIYF. CDR3 DNA: TGTGCCAGCAGGACAGGTTCTGGAAACACCATATATTTT.

The chain couples TRBV30 to TRBJ1-3; D not resolved. CDR1 GTSNPN and CDR2 SVGIG come from the germline V gene (reference sequence). V was clipped by 4 bases and J by 8 bases, with 15 bases between them. CDR3 length equals 13 residues. The CDR3 bases are TGTGCCTGGATGGCGGGGATCGCGGACACCATATATTTT. This translates into CAWMAGIADTIYF.

This chain links TRBV3-1 (or the pseudogene TRBV3-2) with TRBJ2-7, with D maybe TRBD2 (6 bases). The CDR3 covers 15 residues. The V and J ends lost 3 bases and 5 bases respectively, with 17 bases between them. Germline CDR1 reads LGHDT; CDR2 reads YNNKEL (reference sequence). This chain's CDR3 is CASSHTSRDRNEQYF. In DNA form, the CDR3 reads TGTGCCAGCAGCCATACATCGCGGGATCGTAACGAGCAGTACTTC.

This clone showed up just once. This chain connects TRBV6-6 to TRBJ1-5; the match to TRBD1 covers 7 bases. This CDR3 is 15 amino acids long. V lost 6 bases and J lost 3; bases outside the gene matches: 8. Germline CDR1 reads MNHNY; CDR2 reads SVGAGI (reference sequence). This chain's CDR3 is CASSGGQPINQPQHF. CDR3 DNA: TGTGCCAGCAGCGGGGGACAGCCGATCAATCAGCCCCAGCATTTT.

This clone was seen repeatedly, ten times or more. This chain uses TRBV30 with TRBJ2-3, with 7 bases that match TRBD1. The CDR3 is 15 residues long. CDR1 GTSNPN and CDR2 SVGIG come from the germline V gene (reference sequence). The J segment lost 9 bases and the V segment lost 4 bases, leaving 16 bases of the junction unmatched. Here the CDR3 reads CAWKKSAGPQGTQYF. The CDR3 DNA reads TGTGCCTGGAAGAAGTCGGCCGGCCCACAGGGGACGCAGTATTTT.

V and J are TRBV19 and TRBJ2-7, with a tentative D call TRBD1 (6 bases). Between the trimmed V and J ends, which lost 5 bases and 5 bases, there was a span of 22 bases. The germline CDR1 and CDR2 sequences are LNHDA and SQIVND (reference sequence). The CDR3 length is 16 residues. The CDR3 DNA is TGTGCCAGTAGTCCCCGACTCACAGGGAGCAGGGACGAGCAGTACTTC. Its translation: CASSPRLTGSRDEQYF.

Comment on this clone: Other DNA sequences from this sample encode an identical CDR3 as well. The gene calls are TRBV5-1 and TRBJ2-7, with TRBD1 matching over 9 bases. V dropped 4 bases and J dropped 2; count of bases not matched to a gene: 4. The germline V gene has CDR1 SGHRS and CDR2 YFSETQ. This CDR3 has 14 amino acids. The CDR3 region has the DNA TGCGCCAGCAGCCCCAGACAGGGGGCCTACGAGCAGTACTTC. Translating gives CASSPRQGAYEQYF. The full variable domain, with the rest looked up from reference TRBV5-1 and TRBJ2-7, is KAGVTQTPRYLIKTRGQQVTLSCSPISGHRSVSWYQQTPGQGLQFLFEYFSETQRNKGNFPGRFSGRQFSNSRSEMNVSTLELGDSALYLCASSPRQGAYEQYFGPGTRLTVT.

The chain combines TRBV19 with TRBJ1-2; maybe TRBD1 (6 bases). The CDR3 runs 12 residues. CDR1 is LNHDA and CDR2 is SQIVND in the germline V gene (reference sequence). V was clipped by 9 bases and J by 2 bases, with 10 bases between them. The CDR3 DNA is TGTGCCAGCCACAGGGAGAACTATGGCTACACCTTC. Protein sequence: CASHRENYGYTF.